The present T cell receptor beta chain was sequenced within a study of T cells in Graves' hyperthyroidism and ophthalmopathy. V lost 6 bases, J lost 1 base, and 12 bases lay in between. The CDR3 totals 14 residues. Germline V CDR1 and CDR2: LGHDT, YNNKEL (reference sequence). This clonotype turned up a few times. As yet, its antigen is unknown. Amplified TCR beta CDR3 regions derived from RNA transcripts. During a first-round RT-PCR of the TCR CDR3, the HTBI primer set was used. MiXCR, run by TCRdb on the multiplex PCR reads, gives a single entry per CDR3 protein. Here the sample spans fewer than 750,000 distinct CDR3 sequences, over 12% being singletons. Patients were excluded because of uncontrolled infection, other autoimmune disease, pregnancy or lactation. The authors took PBMCs from over 8.5 ml fresh peripheral blood. Regarding the study as a whole: In the blood, most expanded thyroid clonotypes above 0.001 appeared as well.

The source material was blood. The sequence was collected from a woman aged 40 to 49 with Graves' ophthalmopathy. The gene calls are TRBV3-1 and TRBJ1-1; D is uncertain. CDR3 sequence reads: CASSPIHQNTEAFF. CDR3 coding DNA: TGTGCCAGCAGTCCCATACACCAGAACACTGAAGCTTTCTTT.